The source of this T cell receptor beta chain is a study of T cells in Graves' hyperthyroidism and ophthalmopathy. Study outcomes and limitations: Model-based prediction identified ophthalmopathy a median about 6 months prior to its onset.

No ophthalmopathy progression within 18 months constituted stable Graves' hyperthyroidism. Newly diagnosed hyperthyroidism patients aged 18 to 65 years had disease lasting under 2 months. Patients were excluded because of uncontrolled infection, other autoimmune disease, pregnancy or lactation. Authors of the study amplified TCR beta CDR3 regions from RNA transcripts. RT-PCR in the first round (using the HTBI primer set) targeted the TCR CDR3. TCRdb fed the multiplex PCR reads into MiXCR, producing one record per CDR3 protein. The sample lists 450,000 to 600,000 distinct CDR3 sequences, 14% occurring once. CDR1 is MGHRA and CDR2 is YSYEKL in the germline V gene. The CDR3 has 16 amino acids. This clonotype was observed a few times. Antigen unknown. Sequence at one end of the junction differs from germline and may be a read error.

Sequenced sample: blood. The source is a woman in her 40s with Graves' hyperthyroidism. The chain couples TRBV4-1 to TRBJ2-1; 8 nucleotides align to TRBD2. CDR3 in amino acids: CASRHGVAGLYNEQFF. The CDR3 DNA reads TGCGCCAGCCGCCACGGGGTAGCGGGACTTTACAATGAGCAGTTCTTC.